The present T cell receptor (beta chain) was sequenced within a study of blood T cell repertoires in COVID-19. Study at large: In each case, the material was cDNA or gDNA derived from T cells, B-cell-depleted T cells, or PBMCs.

The CDR3 is 15 residues long. J lost 3 bases, V lost 2 bases, and 3 bases had no gene match. Germline V lookup: CDR1 MNHEY, CDR2 SVGEGT. In the original processing: Amplified reference gene primers provided the basis for estimating nucleated cell counts. Using immunoSEQ multiplex PCR, the repertoire was profiled, and TCRdb retains in-frame clones only, with some absent. V, J and clone size derive from that table, while D and trimming were established from the DNA sequence. The table includes some 280,000 clones, roughly 89% detected once. The origin of this receptor is a woman in her 30s with active or convalescent COVID-19. The chain combines TRBV6-2 or TRBV6-3 with TRBJ2-7; 11 bases align to TRBD2. Sequencing was done on a sample of peripheral blood. The CDR3 bases are TGTGCCAGCAGTTACGGGACTAGCGGAAACTACGAGCAGTACTTC. Amino acid sequence: CASSYGTSGNYEQYF.